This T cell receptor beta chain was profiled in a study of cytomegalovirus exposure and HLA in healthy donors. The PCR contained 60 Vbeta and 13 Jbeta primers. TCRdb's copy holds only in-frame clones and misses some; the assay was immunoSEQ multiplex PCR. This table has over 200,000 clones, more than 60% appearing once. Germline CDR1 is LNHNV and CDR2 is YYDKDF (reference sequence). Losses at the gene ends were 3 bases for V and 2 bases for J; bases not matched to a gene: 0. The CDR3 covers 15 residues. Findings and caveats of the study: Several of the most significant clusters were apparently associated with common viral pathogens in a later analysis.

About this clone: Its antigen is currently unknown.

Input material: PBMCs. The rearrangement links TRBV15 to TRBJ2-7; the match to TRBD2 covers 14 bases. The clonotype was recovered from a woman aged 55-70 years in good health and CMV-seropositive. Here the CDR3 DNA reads TGTGCCACCAGCAGGGGACTAGCGGGAGCCTACGAGCAGTACTTC. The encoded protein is CATSRGLAGAYEQYF.